This T cell receptor beta chain was found in a study of low-dose radiotherapy and immunotherapy resistance in tumors. Study in general: Every six weeks patients received intravenous ipilimumab 1 mg/kg, and every two weeks they received intravenous nivolumab 240 mg. Daily intake of oral aspirin 300 mg by patients lasted four cycles and began on cycle 1 day 1.

The time point was: before trial treatment. Trimming at V came to 2 bases and at J to 6 bases, leaving 5 bases not matched to a gene. This CDR3 comprises 14 residues. CDR1 and CDR2 from the germline V gene are MNHEY and SVGAGI. This clonotype was observed many times. TRAV- and TRBV-specific primers, spanning alpha and beta chains, primed first-strand cDNA. With a constant-region primer and a V-primer adapter, TCRs were subjected to around 20 PCR cycles of amplification. A single record per CDR3 protein comes from TCRdb applying MiXCR to the reads. The sample carries tens of thousands of distinct CDR3 sequences, 9.4% recorded once.

The sequences come from PBMCs, collected before treatment. The chain employs TRBV6-5 and TRBJ2-7; TRBD1 matches 9 bases. The TCR comes from a male donor with prostate cancer. DNA for the CDR3: TGTGCCAGCAGTTACCAAATGACAGGGGGCGAGCAGTACTTC. It yields the protein CASSYQMTGGEQYF.